This TCR beta chain was documented in a study of cytomegalovirus exposure and HLA in healthy donors. Whole-study context: Of approximately 400 genotyped donors, 81% clustered with self-reported Caucasian donors.

A multiplex PCR was run with 60 Vbeta primers and 13 Jbeta primers. The authors' processing: There were around 80 million unique TCR beta chains by a later count, and 10 million to 12 million of them were shared. The data were produced by immunoSEQ multiplex PCR, yet TCRdb's version contains in-frame clones alone and is incomplete. From that table come the V and J calls and clone size; the DNA was used to work out D and trimming. This sample carries fewer than 200,000 clones, about 80% of them seen once, and the ten largest clones take approximately 4.8%. This clone showed up just once. Its antigen is still unknown. With V trimmed by 4 bases and J by 7 bases, 7 bases remained unmatched. The CDR3 is made up of 16 amino acids. Germline V CDR1 and CDR2: SEHNR, FQNEAQ (reference sequence). General study points: Researchers had no immune exposure information except CMV serostatus available.

This TCR came from a young man in good health and CMV-seronegative. Source material: PBMCs. The chain employs TRBV7-9 and TRBJ2-2; 12 bases fit TRBD1. CDR3 in DNA: TGTGCCAGCAGCTCCCGGGACAGGGGGCGAGACGGGGAGCTGTTTTTT. It encodes CASSSRDRGRDGELFF.